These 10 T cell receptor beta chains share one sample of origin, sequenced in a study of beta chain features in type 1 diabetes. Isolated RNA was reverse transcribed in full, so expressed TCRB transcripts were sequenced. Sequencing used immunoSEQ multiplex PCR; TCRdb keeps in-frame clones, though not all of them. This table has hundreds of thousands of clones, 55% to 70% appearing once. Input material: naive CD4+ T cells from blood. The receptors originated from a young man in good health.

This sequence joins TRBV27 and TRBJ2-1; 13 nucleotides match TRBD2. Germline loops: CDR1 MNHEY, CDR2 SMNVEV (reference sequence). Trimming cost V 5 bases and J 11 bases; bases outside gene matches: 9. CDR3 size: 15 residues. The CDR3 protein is CASSRLGTSGMKQFF. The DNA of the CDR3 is TGTGCCAGCAGTCGGTTAGGGACTAGCGGGATGAAGCAGTTCTTC.

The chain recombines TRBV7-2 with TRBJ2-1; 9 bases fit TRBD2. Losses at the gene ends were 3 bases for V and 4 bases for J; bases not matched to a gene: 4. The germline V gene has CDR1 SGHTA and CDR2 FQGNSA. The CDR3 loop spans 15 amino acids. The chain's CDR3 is CASSFSGGLYNEQFF. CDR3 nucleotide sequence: TGTGCCAGCAGCTTTAGCGGGGGCCTTTACAATGAGCAGTTCTTC.

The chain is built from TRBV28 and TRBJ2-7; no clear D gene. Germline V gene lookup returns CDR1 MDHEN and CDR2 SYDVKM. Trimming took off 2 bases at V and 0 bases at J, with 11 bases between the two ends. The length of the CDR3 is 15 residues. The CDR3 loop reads CASSLRVPSSYEQYF. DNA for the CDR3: TGTGCCAGCAGTTTAAGGGTTCCCAGCTCCTACGAGCAGTACTTC.

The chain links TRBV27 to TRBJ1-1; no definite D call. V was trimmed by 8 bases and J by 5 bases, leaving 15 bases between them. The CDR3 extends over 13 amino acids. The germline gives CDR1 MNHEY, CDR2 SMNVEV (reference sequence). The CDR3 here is CASGLGRETEAFF. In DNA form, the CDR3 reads TGTGCCAGCGGCCTCGGCCGGGAGACTGAAGCTTTCTTT.

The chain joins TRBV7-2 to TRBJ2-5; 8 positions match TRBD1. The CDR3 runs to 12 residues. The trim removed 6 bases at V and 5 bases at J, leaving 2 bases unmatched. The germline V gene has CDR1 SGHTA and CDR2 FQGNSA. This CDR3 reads CASRTGAETQYF. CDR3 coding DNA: TGTGCCAGCAGGACAGGGGCGGAGACCCAGTACTTC.

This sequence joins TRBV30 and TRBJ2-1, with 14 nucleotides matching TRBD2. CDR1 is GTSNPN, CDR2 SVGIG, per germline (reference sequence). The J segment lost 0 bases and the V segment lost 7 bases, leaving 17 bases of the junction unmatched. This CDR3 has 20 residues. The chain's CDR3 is CASTAGTTGTSGGSYNEQFF. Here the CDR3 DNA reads TGTGCCTCGACGGCCGGGACAACCGGGACTAGCGGGGGCTCCTACAATGAGCAGTTCTTC.

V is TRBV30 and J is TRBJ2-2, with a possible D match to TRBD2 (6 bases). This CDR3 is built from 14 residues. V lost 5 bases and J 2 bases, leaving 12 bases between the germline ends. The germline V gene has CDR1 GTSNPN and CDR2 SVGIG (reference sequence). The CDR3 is CAWAPGLNTGELFF. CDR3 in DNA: TGTGCCTGGGCCCCTGGACTAAACACCGGGGAGCTGTTTTTT.

CDR3 coding DNA: TGTGCCAGCAGTGAGTCCGGGACTCCTTCCTACAATGAGCAGTTCTTC. This sequence encodes CASSESGTPSYNEQFF. The chain couples TRBV25-1 to TRBJ2-1; tentative D call: TRBD2 (6 bases). The CDR3 totals 16 residues. With 3 bases removed from V and 1 base from J, the gap between germline ends came to 13 bases. Germline V gives CDR1 MGHDK, CDR2 SYGVNS.

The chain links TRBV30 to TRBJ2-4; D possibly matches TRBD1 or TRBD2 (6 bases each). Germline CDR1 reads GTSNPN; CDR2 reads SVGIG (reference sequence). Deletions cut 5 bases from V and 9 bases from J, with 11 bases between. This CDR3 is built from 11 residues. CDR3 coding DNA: TGTGCCTGGTCGGAGGGGGGCATTCAGTACTTC. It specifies CAWSEGGIQYF.

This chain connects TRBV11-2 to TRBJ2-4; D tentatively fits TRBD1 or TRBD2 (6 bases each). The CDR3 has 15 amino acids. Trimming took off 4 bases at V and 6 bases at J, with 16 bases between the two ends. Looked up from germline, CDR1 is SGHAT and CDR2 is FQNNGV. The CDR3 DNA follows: TGTGCCAGCAGCTCCGCCGGGGGCCCTTTAAACATTCAGTACTTC. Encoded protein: CASSSAGGPLNIQYF.